This TCR beta chain was recorded in a study of response to subunit inactivated influenza vaccine. The germline V gene has CDR1 SGHDT and CDR2 YYEEEE. Trimming left V 4 bases short and J 6 bases short, with 11 bases between. This CDR3 region has 13 residues. TCRdb re-called the RT-PCR reads through MiXCR, storing one row per CDR3 protein. The data show more than 200,000 distinct CDR3 sequences, 12% seen once. Sample: non-naive T cells sorted from PBMCs, taken around 15 days before vaccination. The receptor's source is a man aged 45-60 years who received an inactivated influenza vaccine. The chain combines TRBV5-6 with TRBJ2-1; possibly TRBD1 for D (5 bases). The DNA of the CDR3 is TGTGCCAGCAGCCTGGGGCTAGGCAATGAGCAGTTCTTC. Translation: CASSLGLGNEQFF.